This TCR beta chain was captured by sequencing in a study of cytomegalovirus exposure and HLA in healthy donors. V was cut by 0 bases and J by 0 bases, with 10 bases left in between. This CDR3 is 16 amino acids long. Germline lookup yields CDR1 SGHRS and CDR2 YFSETQ. Assay: immunoSEQ multiplex PCR; the TCRdb copy retains only in-frame clones and omits some. The data hold some 260,000 clones, with about 88% observed a single time. The sequence derives from a man in his late teens or twenties in good health and CMV-seropositive. Sequencing was done on a sample of PBMCs. The chain combines TRBV5-1 with TRBJ2-1; D remains ambiguous. The CDR3 DNA reads as TGCGCCAGCAGCTTGGAAGGATTTCGCTCCTACAATGAGCAGTTCTTC. Translated, it gives CASSLEGFRSYNEQFF.